This entry is about one T cell receptor beta chain. Its antigen remains unidentified. Healthy donors had no documented immune events, such as infections, while sampled. The germline V gene encodes CDR1 GTSNPN and CDR2 SVGIG (reference sequence). V gave up 5 bases and J gave up 0 bases; unmatched junction bases: 0. The length of the CDR3 is 13 residues. The sample is drawn from a study of identifying expanded T cells in peripheral blood. Whole-study findings and limits: Roughly 1.1 clones differed between technical replicates, versus around 15 and 19 over time. Across healthy donors, higher total template counts meant significantly greater roughly 2-week count variance.

Using immunoSEQ multiplex PCR, the repertoire was profiled, and TCRdb retains in-frame clones only, with some absent. The sample shows approximately 86,000 clones, 70% to 90% of them seen only once. Input material: blood. The clonotype comes from a person aged 18 to 70 in good health. V usage is TRBV30 and J usage is TRBJ2-3, with 9 bases identical to TRBD1. The CDR3 region is CAWGTGSTDTQYF. The CDR3 DNA reads as TGTGCCTGGGGGACAGGGAGCACAGATACGCAGTATTTT.